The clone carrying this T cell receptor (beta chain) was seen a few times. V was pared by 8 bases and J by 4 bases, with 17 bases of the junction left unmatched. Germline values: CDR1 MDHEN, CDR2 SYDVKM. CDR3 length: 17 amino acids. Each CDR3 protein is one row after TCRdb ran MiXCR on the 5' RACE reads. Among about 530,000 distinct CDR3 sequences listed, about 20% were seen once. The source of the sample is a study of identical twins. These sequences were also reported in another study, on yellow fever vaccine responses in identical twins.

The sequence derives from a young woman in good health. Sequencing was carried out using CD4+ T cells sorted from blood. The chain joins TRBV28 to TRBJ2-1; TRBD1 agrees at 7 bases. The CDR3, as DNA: TGTGCCAGCCGAGGCCTACAAGGGACAGTCGGATACAATGAGCAGTTCTTC. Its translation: CASRGLQGTVGYNEQFF.